These T cell receptor beta chains were read from a single sample in a study of blood T cell repertoires in COVID-19. Assay: immunoSEQ multiplex PCR; the TCRdb copy retains only in-frame clones and omits some. The profile shows 130,000 or so clones, around nine tenths of them singletons. Sequenced sample: peripheral blood. These receptors all stem from a man aged 50 to 60 with acute or convalescent COVID-19. The CDR3 runs from the conserved cysteine through the conserved F or W. Each record gives: D gene, CDR3 length, V gene, J gene, clone size, CDR3 DNA, CDR3 protein. D genes are given only for firm matches. The listing skips clone size in some rows; elsewhere it reads once, few, many or a size class.

TRBD2	16	TRBV5-1	TRBJ2-2	.	TGCGCCAGCAGCCTAGGACTAGCGGGAAGCACCGGGGAGCTGTTTTTT	CASSLGLAGSTGELFF
TRBD2	21	TRBV24-1	TRBJ2-3	few	TGTGCCACCAGTGAGACCCCGGGACTAGCGGGAGCGGGGGCTCGCACAGATACGCAGTATTTT	CATSETPGLAGAGARTDTQYF
TRBD2	14	TRBV7-2	TRBJ2-3	.	TGTGCCAGCAGCCGGACTAGCGGGGGAAATACGCAGTATTTT	CASSRTSGGNTQYF
TRBD2	16	TRBV6-2/TRBV6-3	TRBJ2-7	.	TGTGCCAGCAGTCTTCGCACTAGCGGGACGGGACACGAGCAGTACTTC	CASSLRTSGTGHEQYF
TRBD1	14	TRBV5-1	TRBJ2-2	.	TGCGCCAGCAGCTCGGGACAGGCCCTTGAGGAGCTGTTTTTT	CASSSGQALEELFF
.	13	TRBV30	TRBJ1-5	.	TGTGCCGGCGACGGGGGTGGCAATCAGCCCCAGCATTTT	CAGDGGGNQPQHF
.	17	TRBV11-2	TRBJ2-2	.	TGTGCCAGCAGGCTCCCGTCTAGCGCGGTAGCTACCGGGGAGCTGTTTTTT	CASRLPSSAVATGELFF
.	13	TRBV5-4	TRBJ2-1	once	TGTGCCAGCAGCTTTGGGCCGGCAAATGAGCAGTTCTTC	CASSFGPANEQFF
.	16	TRBV19	TRBJ2-6	.	TGTGCCAGCGCGGGACCCCCCGGTTCCGGGGCCAACGTCCTGACTTTC	CASAGPPGSGANVLTF
TRBD2	17	TRBV24-1	TRBJ2-1	.	TGTGCCACCAGTGATTCGGGGACTAGCGGATACTACAATGAGCAGTTCTTC	CATSDSGTSGYYNEQFF
.	14	TRBV3-1/TRBV3-2	TRBJ2-1	.	TGTGCCAGCAGCCAAGGCTCTAGGCACAATGAGCAGTTCTTC	CASSQGSRHNEQFF
.	14	TRBV9	TRBJ1-1	.	TGTGCCAGCAGCCTTGGGACATTGAACACTGAAGCTTTCTTT	CASSLGTLNTEAFF
TRBD2	17	TRBV3-1/TRBV3-2	TRBJ2-1	.	TGTGCCAGCAGCCGCGGGACTAGCGGGAGGGCCTACAATGAGCAGTTCTTC	CASSRGTSGRAYNEQFF
.	11	TRBV19	TRBJ1-1	.	TGTGCCAGTACACAGTCCACTGAAGCTTTCTTT	CASTQSTEAFF
TRBD1	13	TRBV6-5	TRBJ1-1	.	TGTGCCAGCAGTTACCCCGGGACAGTTGAAGCTTTCTTT	CASSYPGTVEAFF
.	16	TRBV6-5	TRBJ2-7	.	TGTGCCAGCAGTTATCGGGAAGTTGAAGGGAGGAACGAGCAGTACTTC	CASSYREVEGRNEQYF